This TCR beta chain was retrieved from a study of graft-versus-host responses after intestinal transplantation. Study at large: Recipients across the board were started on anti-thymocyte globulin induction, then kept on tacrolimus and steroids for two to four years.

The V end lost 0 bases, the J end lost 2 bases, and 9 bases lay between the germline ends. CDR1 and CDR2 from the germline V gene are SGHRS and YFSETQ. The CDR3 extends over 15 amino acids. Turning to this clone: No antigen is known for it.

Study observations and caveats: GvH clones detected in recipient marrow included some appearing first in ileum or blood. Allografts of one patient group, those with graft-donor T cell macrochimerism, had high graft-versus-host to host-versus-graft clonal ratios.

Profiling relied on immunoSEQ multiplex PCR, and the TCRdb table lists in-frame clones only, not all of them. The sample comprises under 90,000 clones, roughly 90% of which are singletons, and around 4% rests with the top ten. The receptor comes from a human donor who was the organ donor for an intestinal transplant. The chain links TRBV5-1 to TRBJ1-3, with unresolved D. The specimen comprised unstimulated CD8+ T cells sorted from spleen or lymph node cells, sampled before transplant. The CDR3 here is CASSLALYPGNTIYF. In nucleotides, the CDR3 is TGCGCCAGCAGCTTGGCACTTTACCCTGGAAACACCATATATTTT.